Listed below are T cell receptor beta chains from one sample, sequenced in a study of blood T cells in healthy people across ages. TCRdb re-derived calls from the 5' RACE reads in MiXCR, one entry per CDR3 protein. The table has some 640,000 distinct CDR3 sequences, approximately 30% seen once. The sample taken for sequencing was blood. These receptors all stem from a woman older than 75 in good health. The CDR3 runs from the conserved cysteine through the conserved F or W. D genes are given only for firm matches. Clone size appears in some rows only: once, few, many, or a class for an expanded clone.

TRBV6-6	.	many	TRBJ1-2	TGTGCCAGCAGTCGAGCCTGGGGCGGCTATGGCTACACCTTC	CASSRAWGGYGYTF
TRBV18	.	few	TRBJ1-2	TGTGCCAGCCGGCCGGGACATCTACGGGACTATGGCTACACCTTC	CASRPGHLRDYGYTF
TRBV10-3	TRBD2	many	TRBJ2-5	TGTGCCATCAGTGCTAGCGGGGGAGGGGAGACCCAGTACTTC	CAISASGGGETQYF
TRBV6-2/TRBV6-3	.	many	TRBJ2-3	TGTGCCACGATACCGGGACAAACCACAGATACGCAGTATTTT	CATIPGQTTDTQYF
TRBV5-1	TRBD2	many	TRBJ2-7	TGCGCCAGCAGCTGGGGACTAGCGGGGGAGACCTACGAGCAGTACTTC	CASSWGLAGETYEQYF
TRBV3-1	TRBD2	few	TRBJ2-5	TGTGCCAGCAGCCAAAGAAGAGGTCTGGCGGGGGGCGAGACCCAGTACTTC	CASSQRRGLAGGETQYF
TRBV29-1	TRBD1	.	TRBJ2-5	TGCAGCGTCGCTTACCTACCATCGGACAGGGGGTGGGAGACCCAGTACTTC	CSVAYLPSDRGWETQYF
TRBV4-1	.	once	TRBJ2-1	TGCGCCAGCAGCCAAGCACTAGTTAACTATGAGCAGTTCTTC	CASSQALVNYEQFF
TRBV20-1	.	many	TRBJ2-3	TGCAGTGCTAGAGATCCCCCGGGCCCTACGCAGTATTTT	CSARDPPGPTQYF
TRBV9	TRBD2	many	TRBJ2-1	TGTGCCAGCAGCGTAGCGCCTAGCGGGCGCCTTGATGAGCAGTTCTTC	CASSVAPSGRLDEQFF
TRBV7-2	.	many	TRBJ2-7	TGTGCCAGCAACCCCTTTGGTGGGGCGAATTACGAGCAGTACTTC	CASNPFGGANYEQYF
TRBV7-3	TRBD1	.	TRBJ1-5	TGTGCCGGCAGCTCGCGAGGACAGGGCCCTCAGCCCCAGCATTTT	CAGSSRGQGPQPQHF
TRBV30	.	few	TRBJ2-7	TGTGCCTGGAGTATGGGGGACGAGCAGTACTTC	CAWSMGDEQYF
TRBV7-3	.	few	TRBJ1-1	TGTGCCAGCAGCCAGACCAGGGGCACTGAAGCTTTCTTT	CASSQTRGTEAFF
TRBV20-1	.	many	TRBJ1-5	TGCAGTGCTAGAGATCGAGGGGGAGGACAGCCCCAGCATTTT	CSARDRGGGQPQHF
TRBV7-8	.	few	TRBJ1-2	TGTGCCAGCAGCTTAGCGGGACTGAAGAACTATGGCTACACCTTC	CASSLAGLKNYGYTF
TRBV5-1	.	many	TRBJ2-7	TGCGCCAGCAGCTTTCAGGACCCGGGGGCCTACGAGCAGTACTTC	CASSFQDPGAYEQYF
TRBV4-2	.	.	TRBJ2-5	TGTGCCAGCAGCCTCAACAATCCGGGAGAGACCCAGTACTTC	CASSLNNPGETQYF
TRBV20-1	.	many	TRBJ2-7	TGCAGTGGCGGCAGCTCCTACGAGCAGTACTTC	CSGGSSYEQYF
TRBV5-1	TRBD2	many	TRBJ2-3	TGCGCCAGCAGCTCTTCGCAGAGCGGGGGGGCGGATACGCAGTATTTT	CASSSSQSGGADTQYF
TRBV20-1	.	few	TRBJ2-3	TGCAGTGCCCTAGGGGTTACTCCTACAGATACGCAGTATTTT	CSALGVTPTDTQYF
TRBV12-3/TRBV12-4	.	many	TRBJ2-1	TGTGCCAGTGCGCAGGGGAGGGAATTGGATGAGCAGTTCTTC	CASAQGRELDEQFF
TRBV7-9	.	many	TRBJ1-1	TGTGCCAGCAGCTTAAGTGCGGGACAGAACACTGAAGCTTTCTTT	CASSLSAGQNTEAFF
TRBV5-1	TRBD2	.	TRBJ2-4	TGCGCCAGCAACCCAGCTAGCGGGGGCCCTAAAAACATTCAGTACTTC	CASNPASGGPKNIQYF
TRBV9	TRBD1	once	TRBJ2-3	TGTGCCAGCAGCTCCGATGGGACAGTTTCAGCAGATACGCAGTATTTT	CASSSDGTVSADTQYF
TRBV6-2/TRBV6-3	TRBD1	many	TRBJ1-2	TGTGCCACCCAAAAGGACAGGCTCCCCGGCTACACCTTC	CATQKDRLPGYTF
TRBV4-2	.	.	TRBJ1-2	TGTGCCAGCAGCCAAGATCTGGGCCGGGGGCGATCGAAAGGCTACACCTTC	CASSQDLGRGRSKGYTF
TRBV7-3	.	many	TRBJ2-3	TGTGCCAGCAGCTTAACACAGCGAGCTGATACGCAGTATTTT	CASSLTQRADTQYF
TRBV7-2	TRBD2	.	TRBJ2-3	TGTGCCAGCAGCTTAAGCGGGGGGTCTAGCACAGATACGCAGTATTTT	CASSLSGGSSTDTQYF
TRBV11-2	.	.	TRBJ2-7	TGTGCCAGCAGCTATCATCAACAGGGTAGCACAGATACGCAGTACTTC	CASSYHQQGSTDTQYF
TRBV5-1	.	many	TRBJ2-7	TGTGCCAGCAGCTTCAGCAACGAGCAGTACTTC	CASSFSNEQYF
TRBV7-9	.	many	TRBJ2-5	TGTGCCAGCAGCCGTCAGACACCACTATTACAAGAGACCCAGTACTTC	CASSRQTPLLQETQYF
TRBV20-1	TRBD2	.	TRBJ2-7	TGCAGTGCTAGGTCCGGGGGGGACTCCTACGAGCAGTACTTC	CSARSGGDSYEQYF
TRBV6-1	.	.	TRBJ1-1	TGTGCCATCCAGCGGACAGCTAACACTGAAGCTTTCTTT	CAIQRTANTEAFF
TRBV6-1	.	.	TRBJ1-2	TGTGCCAGCAGTGAAAGGCCAGTCTATGGCTACACCTTC	CASSERPVYGYTF
TRBV6-5	.	many	TRBJ2-1	TGTGCCAGCAGCCGAACAGGTTCAGACAATGAGCAGTTCTTC	CASSRTGSDNEQFF
TRBV27	.	.	TRBJ1-1	TGTGCCAGCAGTTTGACACAGGGAGCTGAAGCTTTCTTT	CASSLTQGAEAFF
TRBV5-1	TRBD2	.	TRBJ2-1	TGCGCCAGCAGCTTGGCCGCTACTAGCGGGGGTTCCCATGAGCAGTTCTTC	CASSLAATSGGSHEQFF
TRBV20-1	.	many	TRBJ2-6	TGCAGTGCTATCAATCCGCTCTCTGGGGCCAACGTCCTGACTTTC	CSAINPLSGANVLTF
TRBV28	.	.	TRBJ1-1	TGTGCCACCAAACCCCAGGGACACCCGAACACTGAAGCTTTCTTT	CATKPQGHPNTEAFF
TRBV5-1	.	many	TRBJ2-1	TGCGCCAGCAGAACAGAGATAGCCTACAATGAGCAGTTCTTC	CASRTEIAYNEQFF
TRBV6-2/TRBV6-3	.	many	TRBJ2-1	TGTGCCAGCAGTTACAGTGCCAGCTCCTACAATGAGCAGTTCTTC	CASSYSASSYNEQFF
TRBV20-1	TRBD1	many	TRBJ2-7	TGCAGTGCTACAATCCAGGGGGCCTATTCCTACGAGCAGTACTTC	CSATIQGAYSYEQYF
TRBV11-2	.	many	TRBJ2-3	TGTGCCAGCAGCTTAGTAGTTGCAGCCGGCACAGATACGCAGTATTTT	CASSLVVAAGTDTQYF
TRBV6-2/TRBV6-3	.	few	TRBJ1-2	TGTGCCAGCAGTGGCGTGGGGGCGACGGGCTACACCTTC	CASSGVGATGYTF